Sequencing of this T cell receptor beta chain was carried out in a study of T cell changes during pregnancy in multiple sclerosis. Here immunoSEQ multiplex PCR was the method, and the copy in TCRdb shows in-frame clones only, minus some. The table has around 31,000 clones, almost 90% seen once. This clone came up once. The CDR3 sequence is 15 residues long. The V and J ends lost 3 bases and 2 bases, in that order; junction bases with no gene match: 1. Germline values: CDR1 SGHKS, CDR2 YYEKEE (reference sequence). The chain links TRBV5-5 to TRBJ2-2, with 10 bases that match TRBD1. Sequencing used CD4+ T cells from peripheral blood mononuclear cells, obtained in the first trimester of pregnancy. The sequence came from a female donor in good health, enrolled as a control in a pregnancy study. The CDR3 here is CASSWTGGNTGELFF. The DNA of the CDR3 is TGTGCCAGCAGCTGGACAGGGGGAAACACCGGGGAGCTGTTTTTT.